Listed below are T cell receptor beta chains from one sample, sequenced in a study of T cells after posttransplantation cyclophosphamide. Clones were read by immunoSEQ multiplex PCR, and TCRdb kept only the in-frame ones, dropping some. The table records around 6,100 clones, 98% of them present only once. Sample: memory CD4+ T cells sorted from PBMCs. These receptors originate from a man aged 40-55 years in good health, CMV-negative, and a related stem cell transplant donor. CDR3s include the opening cysteine and the closing phenylalanine or tryptophan. D genes are given only for firm matches. Size tells how often a clone was seen (once, few, many) or the class of an expanded clone, and some rows leave it out.

- TRBJ2-2 TRBV14 TRBD2 TGTGCCAGCAGCCTCAGTATAGCGGGAGCCGGGGAGCTGTTTTTT CASSLSIAGAGELFF
- TRBJ2-7 TRBV29-1 - TGCAGCGTTGGACACGGGGATTACGAGCAGTACTTC CSVGHGDYEQYF
- TRBJ1-6 TRBV5-6 TRBD1 TGTGCCAGCAGCCGCCGGGACAGGGCTTCACCCCTCCACTTT CASSRRDRASPLHF
few TRBJ1-5 TRBV7-2 TRBD1 TGTGCCAGCAGCCTGGCGCAGGGGGGCTTCGGGACCCAGCATTTT CASSLAQGGFGTQHF
- TRBJ2-4 TRBV15 TRBD1 TGTGCCACCAGTCGGGACAGGACGAAAAACATTCAGTACTTC CATSRDRTKNIQYF
- TRBJ2-7 TRBV14 TRBD2 TGTGCCAGCAGCCCCAGGGAGGGAGCGGGAGGCCTCTACGAGCAGTACTTC CASSPREGAGGLYEQYF
- TRBJ2-5 TRBV7-2 - TGTGCCAGCAGCTTAGCGGACAATATAGAGACCCAGTACTTC CASSLADNIETQYF
- TRBJ2-6 TRBV14 - TGTGCCAGCAGCCGCCTCTGGACATCAAGCTCTGGGGCCAACGTCCTGACTTTC CASSRLWTSSSGANVLTF
- TRBJ2-5 TRBV4-2 - TGTGCCAGCAGCCAGGCAGAGGCCCAAGAGACCCAGTACTTC CASSQAEAQETQYF
- TRBJ2-7 TRBV7-9 TRBD1 TGTGCCTGGGACAGGCCGGGATACGAGCAGTACTTC CAWDRPGYEQYF
- TRBJ2-1 TRBV28 TRBD2 TGTGCCAGCAGTCCTATGAGCGGGGGGAGCTCCTACAATGAGCAGTTCTTC CASSPMSGGSSYNEQFF
- TRBJ2-7 TRBV10-1 TRBD2 TGCGCCAGCAGTGACGTCGGGGGGGGCGAGCAGTACTTC CASSDVGGGEQYF
- TRBJ2-1 TRBV2 - TGTGCCAGCACCCCTAACTCCTACAATGAGCAGTTCTTC CASTPNSYNEQFF
- TRBJ2-7 TRBV5-1 TRBD2 TGCGCCAGCAGCTTGGGATTAGCGGGAGGCCTATCCTACGAGCAGTACTTC CASSLGLAGGLSYEQYF
- TRBJ1-2 TRBV28 - TGTGCCAGCAGTTTAGTAGGGGCCGGATCTTATGGCTACACCTTC CASSLVGAGSYGYTF
- TRBJ2-1 TRBV6-6 - TGTGCCAGCAGTAAGGGACTCTCCTACAATGAGCAGTTCTTC CASSKGLSYNEQFF
- TRBJ1-4 TRBV30 TRBD1 TGTGCCTTGACAGGGGTAGGTGAAAAACTGTTTTTT CALTGVGEKLFF